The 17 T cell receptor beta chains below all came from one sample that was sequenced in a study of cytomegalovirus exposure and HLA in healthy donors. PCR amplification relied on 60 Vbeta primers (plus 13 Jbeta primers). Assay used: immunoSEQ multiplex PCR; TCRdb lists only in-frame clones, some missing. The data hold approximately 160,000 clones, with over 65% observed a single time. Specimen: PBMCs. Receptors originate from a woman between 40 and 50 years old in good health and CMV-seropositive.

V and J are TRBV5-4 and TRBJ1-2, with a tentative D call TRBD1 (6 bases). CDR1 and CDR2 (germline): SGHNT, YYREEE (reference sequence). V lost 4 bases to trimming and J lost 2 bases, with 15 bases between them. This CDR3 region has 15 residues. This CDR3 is CASSVPTGPNYGYTF. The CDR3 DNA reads TGTGCCAGCAGCGTACCAACAGGGCCCAACTATGGCTACACCTTC.

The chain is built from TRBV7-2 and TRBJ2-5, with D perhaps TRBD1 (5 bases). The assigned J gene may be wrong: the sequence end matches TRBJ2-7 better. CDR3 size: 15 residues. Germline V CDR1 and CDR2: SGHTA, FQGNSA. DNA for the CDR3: TGTGCCAGCAGCTTAGCGGCACAGGACCCCTACGAGCAGTACTTC. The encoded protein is CASSLAAQDPYEQYF.

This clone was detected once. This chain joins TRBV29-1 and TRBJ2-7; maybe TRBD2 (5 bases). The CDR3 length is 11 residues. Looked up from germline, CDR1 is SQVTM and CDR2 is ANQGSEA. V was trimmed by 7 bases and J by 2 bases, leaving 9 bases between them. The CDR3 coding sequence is TGCAGCGGGGGAGACCCCTACGAGCAGTACTTC. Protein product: CSGGDPYEQYF.

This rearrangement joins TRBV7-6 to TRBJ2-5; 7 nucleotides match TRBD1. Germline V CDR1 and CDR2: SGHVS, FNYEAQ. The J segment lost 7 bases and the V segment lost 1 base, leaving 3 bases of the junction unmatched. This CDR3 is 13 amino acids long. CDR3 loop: CASSLGGGGTQYF. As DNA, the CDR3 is TGTGCCAGCAGCTTAGGAGGGGGCGGGACCCAGTACTTC.

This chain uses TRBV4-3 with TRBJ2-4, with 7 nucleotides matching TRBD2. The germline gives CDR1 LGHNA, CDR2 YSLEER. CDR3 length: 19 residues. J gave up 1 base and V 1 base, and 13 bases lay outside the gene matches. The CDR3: CASSQVASGEGVAKNIQYF. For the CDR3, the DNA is TGCGCCAGCAGCCAAGTCGCTAGCGGCGAGGGTGTGGCCAAAAACATTCAGTACTTC.

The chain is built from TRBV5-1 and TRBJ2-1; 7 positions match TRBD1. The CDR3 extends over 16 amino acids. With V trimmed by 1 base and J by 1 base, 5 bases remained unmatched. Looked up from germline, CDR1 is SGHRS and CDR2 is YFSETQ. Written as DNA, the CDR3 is TGCGCCAGCAGCTTGATAGGGGGCCAGTCCTACAATGAGCAGTTCTTC. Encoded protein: CASSLIGGQSYNEQFF.

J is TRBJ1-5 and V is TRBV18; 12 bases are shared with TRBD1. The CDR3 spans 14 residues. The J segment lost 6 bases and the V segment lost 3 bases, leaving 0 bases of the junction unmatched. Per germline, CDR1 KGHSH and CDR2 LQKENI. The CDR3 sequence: CASSPGQGAQPQHF. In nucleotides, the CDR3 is TGTGCCAGCTCACCGGGACAGGGGGCTCAGCCCCAGCATTTT.

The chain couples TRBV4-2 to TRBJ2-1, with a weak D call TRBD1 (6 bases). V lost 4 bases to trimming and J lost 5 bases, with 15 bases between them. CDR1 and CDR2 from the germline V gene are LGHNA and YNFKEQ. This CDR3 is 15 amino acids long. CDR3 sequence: CASSRGTLRNNEQFF. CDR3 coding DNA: TGTGCCAGCAGCCGAGGGACACTTCGGAACAATGAGCAGTTCTTC.

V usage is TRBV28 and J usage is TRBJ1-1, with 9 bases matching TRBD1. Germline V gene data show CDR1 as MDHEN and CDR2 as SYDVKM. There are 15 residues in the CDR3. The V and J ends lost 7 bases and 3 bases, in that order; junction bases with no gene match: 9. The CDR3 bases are TGTGCCAGCACCACAGGGGGCGCCGGGGACACTGAAGCTTTCTTT. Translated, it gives CASTTGGAGDTEAFF.

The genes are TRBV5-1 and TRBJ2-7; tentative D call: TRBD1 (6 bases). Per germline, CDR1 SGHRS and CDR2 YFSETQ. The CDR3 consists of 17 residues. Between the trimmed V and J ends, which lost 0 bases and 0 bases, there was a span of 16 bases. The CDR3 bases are TGCGCCAGCAGCTTGGTTTCTTTTACAGGGAGCTCCTACGAGCAGTACTTC. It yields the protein CASSLVSFTGSSYEQYF.

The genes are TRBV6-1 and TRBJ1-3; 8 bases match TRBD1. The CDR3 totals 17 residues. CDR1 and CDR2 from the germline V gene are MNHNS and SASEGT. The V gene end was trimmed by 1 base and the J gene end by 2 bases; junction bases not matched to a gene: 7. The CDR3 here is CASSEDGRGRTGNTIYF. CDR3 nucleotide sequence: TGTGCCAGCAGTGAAGATGGCAGGGGGCGGACTGGAAACACCATATATTTT.

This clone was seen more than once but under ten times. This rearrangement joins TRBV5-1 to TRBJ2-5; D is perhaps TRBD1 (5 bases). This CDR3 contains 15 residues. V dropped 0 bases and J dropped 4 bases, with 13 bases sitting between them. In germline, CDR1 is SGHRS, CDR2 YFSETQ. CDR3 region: CASSLEGMILETQYF. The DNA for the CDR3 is TGCGCCAGCAGCTTGGAGGGGATGATTTTAGAGACCCAGTACTTC.

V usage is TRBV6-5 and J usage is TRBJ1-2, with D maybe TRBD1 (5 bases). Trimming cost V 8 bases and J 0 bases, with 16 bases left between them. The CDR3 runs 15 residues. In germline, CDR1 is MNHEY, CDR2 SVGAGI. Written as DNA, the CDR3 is TGTGCCAGCCACCCCGGACACTCCACTAACTATGGCTACACCTTC. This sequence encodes CASHPGHSTNYGYTF.

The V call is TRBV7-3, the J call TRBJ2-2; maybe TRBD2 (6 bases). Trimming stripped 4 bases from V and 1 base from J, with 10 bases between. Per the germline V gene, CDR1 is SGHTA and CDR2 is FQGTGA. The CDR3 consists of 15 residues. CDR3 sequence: CASSSNGGNTGELFF. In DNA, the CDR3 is TGTGCCAGCAGCTCAAACGGGGGGAACACCGGGGAGCTGTTTTTT. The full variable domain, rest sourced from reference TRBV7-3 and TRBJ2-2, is GAGVSQTPSNKVTEKGKYVELRCDPISGHTALYWYRQSLGQGPEFLIYFQGTGAADDSGLPNDRFFAVRPEGSVSTLKIQRTERGDSAVYLCASSSNGGNTGELFFGEGSRLTVL.

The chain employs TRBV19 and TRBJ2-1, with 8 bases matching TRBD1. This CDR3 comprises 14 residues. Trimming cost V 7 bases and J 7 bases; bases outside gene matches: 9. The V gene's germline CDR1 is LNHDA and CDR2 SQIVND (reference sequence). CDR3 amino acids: CASMRQGSLNEQFF. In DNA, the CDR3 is TGTGCCAGTATGAGACAGGGGAGTTTGAATGAGCAGTTCTTC.

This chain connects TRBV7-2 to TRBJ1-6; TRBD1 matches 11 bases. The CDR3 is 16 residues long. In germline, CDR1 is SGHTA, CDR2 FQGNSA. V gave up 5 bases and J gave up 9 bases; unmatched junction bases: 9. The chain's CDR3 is CASSPWTGGGGSPLHF. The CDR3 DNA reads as TGTGCCAGCAGCCCATGGACAGGGGGCGGGGGTTCACCCCTCCACTTT.

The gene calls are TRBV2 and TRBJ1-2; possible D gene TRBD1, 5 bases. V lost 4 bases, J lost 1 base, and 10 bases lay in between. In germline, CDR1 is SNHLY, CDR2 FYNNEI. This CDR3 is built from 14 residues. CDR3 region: CASSVRQSNYGYTF. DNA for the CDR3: TGTGCCAGCAGTGTTAGACAGAGTAACTATGGCTACACCTTC.